This T cell receptor (beta chain) was obtained from a study of T cell changes during pregnancy in multiple sclerosis (dated by TCRdb to the late 2010s). The study in broad terms: In women with multiple sclerosis, the researchers looked at how the T cell repertoire shifted as pregnancy progressed.

The CDR1 and CDR2 encoded by the germline V gene (reference sequence) are LNHDA and SQIVND. From the cysteine through the phenylalanine, the CDR3 covers 12 amino acids. The entry retains the CDR3 DNA only, 36 bases that are in frame from base 1. V gives up 10 bases and J gives up 7 bases, and the segment between their germline ends measures 16 bases. Comment on this clone: Its antigen remains unidentified. Base-call qualities are not available, and no considerably larger clone is one nucleotide away.

Receptor libraries were prepared by the immunoSEQ multiplex PCR assay. In TCRdb, the immuneACCESS table is reduced to in-frame sequences with V and J assigned. These tables do not hold every clone; where another copy was compared, an unresolved V gene accounts for under half, and the others remain unexplained. This sample has around 26,000 clones in its table, and 86% of those were observed once. The top ten clones comprise more than 10% of the sample. The chain employs TRBV19 and TRBJ1-1, and TRBD1 may be the D gene, going by 5 matching bases. The source material was CD8+ T cells from peripheral blood mononuclear cells, sampled in the first trimester of pregnancy. The receptor was isolated from a female donor in good health, enrolled as a control in a pregnancy study. The CDR3 reads as follows: CATSDTFLEAFF. The DNA sequence follows: TGTGCCACCTCGGACACCTTCCTTGAAGCTTTCTTT.